A single sample gave rise to the 13 T cell receptor beta chains below, sequenced in a study of shared clonotypes between healthy human individuals. TCRdb's table, derived via immunoSEQ multiplex PCR, lists solely in-frame clones and lacks some. The table records about 2.1 million clones, 85% to 95% of them present only once. As defined, naive CD8 cells were CD45RO-negative and positively selected for CCR7, with terminally differentiated effector memory CD45RA+ cells excluded. Material for sequencing was naive CD8+ T cells from PBMCs. The receptors stem from a man aged 18 to 29 in good health. Some clones in this sample may be carry-over from other donors' samples.

The gene calls are TRBV7-2 and TRBJ1-2; 7 bases line up with TRBD1. The trim removed 5 bases at V and 3 bases at J, leaving 12 bases unmatched. In germline, CDR1 is SGHTA, CDR2 FQGNSA. This CDR3 has 16 amino acids. The CDR3 reads CASSIRTGLKYYGYTF. The DNA of the CDR3 is TGTGCCAGCAGCATAAGGACAGGACTAAAGTACTATGGCTACACCTTC.

This CDR3 reads CASSPHPAGPEGRYQETQYF. The CDR3 nucleotides are TGTGCCAGCAGTCCCCACCCGGCGGGCCCAGAGGGCCGGTACCAAGAGACCCAGTACTTC. The chain has TRBV27 and TRBJ2-5, with a weak D call TRBD2 (5 bases). Trimming removed 5 bases at V and 0 bases at J, with 28 bases between. The length of the CDR3 is 20 residues. Germline V gives CDR1 MNHEY, CDR2 SMNVEV (reference sequence).

This rearrangement joins TRBV5-6 to TRBJ2-7, with D hard to call. Germline CDR1 SGHDT, CDR2 YYEEEE. The CDR3 contains 15 residues. V was trimmed by 2 bases and J by 1 base, leaving 13 bases between them. CDR3 region: CASSFRSIPSYEQYF. The CDR3 bases are TGTGCCAGCAGCTTCCGGTCGATTCCTTCCTACGAGCAGTACTTC.

The V and J genes are TRBV5-5 and TRBJ2-7; unclear D gene. The CDR3 covers 12 residues. Germline V gene data show CDR1 as SGHKS and CDR2 as YYEKEE (reference sequence). Deletions cut 4 bases from V and 2 bases from J, with 7 bases between. CDR3 bases: TGTGCCAGCAGCCCCGGAGCCTACGAGCAGTACTTC. Its translation is CASSPGAYEQYF.

The V and J genes are TRBV13 and TRBJ1-2; D is undetermined. The CDR3 is 14 amino acids. V lost 0 bases and J 4 bases, leaving 9 bases between the germline ends. Germline V gene sequence: CDR1 PRHDT, CDR2 FYEKMQ (reference sequence). The CDR3 DNA is TGTGCCAGCAGCTTAGGAAACGGCCTCTATGGCTACACCTTC. Translation: CASSLGNGLYGYTF. The complete variable domain, with remaining parts taken from reference TRBV13 and TRBJ1-2, reads AAGVIQSPRHLIKEKRETATLKCYPIPRHDTVYWYQQGPGQDPQFLISFYEKMQSDKGSIPDRFSAQQFSDYHSELNMSSLELGDSALYFCASSLGNGLYGYTFGSGTRLTVV.

The chain couples TRBV6-6 to TRBJ1-1; D possibly corresponds to TRBD1 (6 bases). Germline CDR1 and CDR2: MNHNY and SVGAGI (reference sequence). CDR3 length: 13 amino acids. Trimming removed 4 bases at V and 6 bases at J, with 12 bases between. DNA for the CDR3: TGTGCCAGCAGTTCATCCAGGGGAGCTGAAGCTTTCTTT. Its translation: CASSSSRGAEAFF.

The V call is TRBV27, the J call TRBJ2-7, with TRBD2 matching 13 bases. J was trimmed by 3 bases and V by 1 base; bases with no gene match: 3. Germline CDR1 reads MNHEY; CDR2 reads SMNVEV (reference sequence). The CDR3 runs to 16 residues. The CDR3: CASSLWTSGSIYEQYF. DNA of the CDR3: TGTGCCAGCAGTTTATGGACTAGCGGGAGTATCTACGAGCAGTACTTC.

This clone is a singleton in its sample. This specimen includes other DNA sequences encoding the same CDR3. The gene calls are TRBV6-6 and TRBJ2-7, with D tentatively TRBD1 (5 bases). Trimming cost V 1 base and J 3 bases, with 7 bases left between them. Germline CDR1 is MNHNY and CDR2 is SVGAGI (reference sequence). The CDR3 loop spans 13 amino acids. The CDR3 sequence is CASSYFDSYEQYF. CDR3 bases: TGTGCCAGCAGTTACTTTGACAGCTACGAGCAGTACTTC.

This chain links TRBV28 with TRBJ2-7, with 8 positions matching TRBD2. Germline CDR1 reads MDHEN; CDR2 reads SYDVKM. The CDR3 is made up of 15 amino acids. Unmatched junction bases numbered 11, after V lost 4 bases and J lost 6 bases. CDR3 sequence reads: CASSSNFIAGGEQYF. Written as DNA, the CDR3 is TGTGCCAGCAGTTCAAACTTCATTGCGGGGGGCGAGCAGTACTTC.

The CDR3 nucleotides read TGTGCCAGCAGCGGTCTCCGGGAGGTGTACAATGAGCAGTTCTTC. This gives the protein CASSGLREVYNEQFF. V gene TRBV9 combines with J gene TRBJ2-1; 7 bases line up with TRBD2. The trim removed 3 bases at V and 4 bases at J, leaving 7 bases unmatched. Germline V gives CDR1 SGDLS, CDR2 YYNGEE. The CDR3 covers 15 residues. Combining the CDR3 with reference TRBV9 and TRBJ2-1 gives the whole variable domain DSGVTQTPKHLITATGQRVTLRCSPRSGDLSVYWYQQSLDQGLQFLIQYYNGEERAKGNILERFSAQQFPDLHSELNLSSLELGDSALYFCASSGLREVYNEQFFGPGTRLTVL.

A note on this clone: Other DNA sequences in the same sample also yield this CDR3. This rearrangement joins TRBV4-3 to TRBJ2-3; D is perhaps TRBD2 (6 bases). V was cut by 4 bases and J by 2 bases, with 10 bases left in between. The V gene's germline CDR1 is LGHNA and CDR2 YSLEER. The CDR3 length is 14 residues. As DNA, the CDR3 is TGCGCCAGCAGCCCCAGCGGGTTCACAGATACGCAGTATTTT. It translates to CASSPSGFTDTQYF.

V usage is TRBV7-8 and J usage is TRBJ2-7, with D hard to call. V was shortened by 7 bases and J by 2 bases, with 12 bases between the two germline ends. Germline V gives CDR1 SGHVS, CDR2 FQNEAQ. The CDR3 loop spans 13 amino acids. The CDR3 region has the DNA TGTGCCAGCAAAGGCAGGTCTACCTACGAGCAGTACTTC. Protein product: CASKGRSTYEQYF.

The rearrangement joins TRBV10-3 to TRBJ1-5, with TRBD1 matching over 9 bases. Germline lookup yields CDR1 ENHRY and CDR2 SYGVKD. The CDR3 length is 18 residues. V shed 1 base, J shed 0 bases, and the junction held 7 bases outside the gene matches. CDR3 bases: TGTGCCATCAGTGAGTTTGGGACAGGGATCGGTAGCAATCAGCCCCAGCATTTT. Protein: CAISEFGTGIGSNQPQHF.